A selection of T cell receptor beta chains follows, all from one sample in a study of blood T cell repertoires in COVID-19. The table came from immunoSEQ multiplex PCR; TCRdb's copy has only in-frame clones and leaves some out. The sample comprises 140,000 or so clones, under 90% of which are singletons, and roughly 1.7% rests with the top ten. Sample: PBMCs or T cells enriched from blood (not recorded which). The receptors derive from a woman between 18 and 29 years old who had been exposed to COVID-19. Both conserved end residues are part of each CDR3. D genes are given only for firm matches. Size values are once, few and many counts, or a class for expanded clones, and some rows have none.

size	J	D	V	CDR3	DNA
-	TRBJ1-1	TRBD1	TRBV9	CASSGRDRDTEAFF	TGTGCCAGCAGCGGTCGGGACAGGGACACTGAAGCTTTCTTT
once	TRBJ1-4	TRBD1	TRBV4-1	CASSQPGQGVEKLFF	TGCGCCAGCAGCCAGCCGGGACAGGGGGTTGAAAAACTGTTTTTT
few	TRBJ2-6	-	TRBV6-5	CASSTDSSGANVLTF	TGTGCCAGCAGCACCGACAGCTCTGGGGCCAACGTCCTGACTTTC
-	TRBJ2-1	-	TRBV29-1	CSAGTRFNEQFF	TGCAGCGCCGGAACTAGGTTCAATGAGCAGTTCTTC
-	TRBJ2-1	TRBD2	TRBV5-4	CASSFFSGSRYNEQFF	TGTGCCAGCAGCTTCTTTAGCGGGAGTAGGTACAATGAGCAGTTCTTC
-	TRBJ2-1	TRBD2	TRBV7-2	CASSLGASGYNEQFF	TGTGCCAGCAGCTTAGGGGCTAGCGGTTACAATGAGCAGTTCTTC
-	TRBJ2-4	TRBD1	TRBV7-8	CASSLASRQGFAIVGAKNIQYF	TGTGCCAGCAGCTTAGCTTCCCGACAGGGTTTTGCTATCGTTGGGGCCAAAAACATTCAGTACTTC
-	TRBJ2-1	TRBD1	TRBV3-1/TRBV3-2	CASSHRTGSPYNEQFF	TGTGCCAGCAGCCATCGGACAGGGTCGCCCTACAATGAGCAGTTCTTC
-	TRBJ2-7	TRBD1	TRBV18	CASSPGGTVSYEQYF	TGTGCCAGCTCACCAGGTGGGACAGTTTCCTACGAGCAGTACTTC
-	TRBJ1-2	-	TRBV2	CASSDPLTGRHGYTF	TGTGCCAGCAGTGACCCTCTTACAGGGCGCCATGGCTACACCTTC
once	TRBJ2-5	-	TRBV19	CASSVLYQETQYF	TGTGCCAGTAGCGTTCTGTACCAAGAGACCCAGTACTTC
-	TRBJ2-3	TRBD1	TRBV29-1	CSVDPDRGRGTDTQYF	TGCAGCGTTGACCCGGACAGGGGAAGAGGGACAGATACGCAGTATTTT
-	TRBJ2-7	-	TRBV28	CASSSSGLYEQYF	TGTGCCAGCAGTAGTTCGGGACTCTACGAGCAGTACTTC
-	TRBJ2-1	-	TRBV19	CASSNLFKRAHNEQFF	TGTGCCAGTAGTAACCTCTTTAAGCGGGCGCACAATGAGCAGTTCTTC
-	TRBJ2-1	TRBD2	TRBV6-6	CASSSPGTSGSNEQFF	TGTGCCAGCAGTAGCCCTGGGACTAGCGGGAGCAATGAGCAGTTCTTC
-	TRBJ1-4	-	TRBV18	CASSLSQATNEKLFF	TGTGCCAGCTCTCTTTCCCAGGCAACTAATGAAAAACTGTTTTTT
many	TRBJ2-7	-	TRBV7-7	CASSLDSGHSYEQYF	TGTGCCAGCAGCTTAGACTCGGGTCACTCCTACGAGCAGTACTTC
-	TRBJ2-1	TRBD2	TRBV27	CASSLRLAGNNEQFF	TGTGCCAGCAGTTTGCGTCTAGCGGGAAACAATGAGCAGTTCTTC
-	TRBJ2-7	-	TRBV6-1	CASSEVVEQYF	TGTGCCAGCAGTGAAGTCGTCGAGCAGTACTTC
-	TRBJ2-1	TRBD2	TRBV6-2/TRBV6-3	CASSSPAGSYNEQFF	TGTGCCAGCAGTTCCCCAGCGGGATCCTACAATGAGCAGTTCTTC
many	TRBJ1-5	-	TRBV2	CASSDKLSNQPQHF	TGTGCCAGCAGTGATAAGCTTAGCAATCAGCCCCAGCATTTT
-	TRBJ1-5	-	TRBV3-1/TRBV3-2	CASSPFRNQPQHF	TGTGCCAGCAGCCCCTTCCGGAATCAGCCCCAGCATTTT
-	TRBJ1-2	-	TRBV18	CASSETDLYGYTF	TGTGCCAGCTCCGAGACAGACCTCTATGGCTACACCTTC
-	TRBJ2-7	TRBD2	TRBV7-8	CASSLPGTRREQYF	TGTGCCAGCAGCTTACCTGGGACTAGACGCGAGCAGTACTTC
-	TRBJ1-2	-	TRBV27	CASSSLGGYGYTF	TGTGCCAGCAGTTCCCTGGGGGGGTATGGCTACACCTTC
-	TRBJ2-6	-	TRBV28	CASSLSENVLTF	TGTGCCAGCAGTTTATCGGAGAACGTCCTGACTTTC
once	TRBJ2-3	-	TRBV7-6	CASSLEVSSVPDTQYF	TGTGCCAGCAGCTTAGAAGTATCTAGCGTCCCAGATACGCAGTATTTT
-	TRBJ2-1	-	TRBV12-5	CASGLTTGKSTEQFF	TGTGCTAGTGGTTTGACCACGGGAAAATCGACTGAGCAGTTCTTC
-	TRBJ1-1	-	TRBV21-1	CASSDWDRDEAFF	TGTGCCAGCAGCGACTGGGACAGGGATGAAGCTTTCTTT
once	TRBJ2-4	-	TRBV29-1	CSVVSGLDIQYF	TGCAGCGTTGTGTCAGGGCTGGACATTCAGTACTTC
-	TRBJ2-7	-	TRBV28	CASSLNFMRATFEHEQYF	TGTGCCAGCAGTTTAAATTTTATGAGGGCTACCTTTGAGCACGAGCAGTACTTC
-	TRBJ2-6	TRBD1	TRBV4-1	CASSQLGQKVGSGANVLTF	TGCGCCAGCAGCCAGCTGGGACAGAAAGTTGGCTCTGGGGCCAACGTCCTGACTTTC
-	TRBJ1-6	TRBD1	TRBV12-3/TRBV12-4	CASGQGFSPLHF	TGTGCCAGCGGACAGGGATTTTCACCCCTCCACTTT
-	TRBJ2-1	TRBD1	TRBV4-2	CASSQGTGARSAYNEQFF	TGTGCCAGCAGCCAGGGAACAGGGGCAAGATCAGCCTACAATGAGCAGTTCTTC
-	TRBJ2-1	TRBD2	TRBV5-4	CASSGSSGDYNEQFF	TGTGCCAGCAGCGGGAGTAGCGGGGACTACAATGAGCAGTTCTTC
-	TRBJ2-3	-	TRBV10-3	CAIGASTDTQYF	TGTGCCATCGGGGCTAGCACAGATACGCAGTATTTT
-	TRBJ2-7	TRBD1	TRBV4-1	CASSTTGASEQYF	TGCGCCAGCAGCACGACAGGGGCGAGCGAGCAGTACTTC
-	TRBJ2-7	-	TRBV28	CASSLTGEQGEQYF	TGTGCCAGCAGTTTAACCGGGGAGCAAGGCGAGCAGTACTTC
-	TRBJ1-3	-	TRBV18	CASSPPAEILFSGNTIYF	TGTGCCAGCTCACCACCGGCAGAAATTTTATTCTCTGGAAACACCATATATTTT
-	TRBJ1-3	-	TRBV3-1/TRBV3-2	CASSQEKSSGNTIYF	TGTGCCAGCAGCCAAGAGAAGAGCTCTGGAAACACCATATATTTT